Below, one T cell receptor (beta chain) is given with its context. The assay was immunoSEQ multiplex PCR, and TCRdb's table has in-frame clones only and misses some. Seen here are 130,000 or so clones, over 90% observed once, and the top ten hold 1.5% to 2%. The sample comes from a study of T cell responses to AZD1222 COVID-19 vaccine. The receptor comes from an adult in good health. The sample was peripheral blood, taken on day 0 of AZD1222 vaccination.

The CDR3 protein is CASSDSGGRLYNEQFF. The CDR3 DNA reads as TGTGCCAGCAGTGACTCCGGCGGGAGGTTGTACAATGAGCAGTTCTTC. The chain uses TRBV6-4 and TRBJ2-1, with TRBD2 matching 8 bases. The germline gives CDR1 MRHNA, CDR2 SNTAGT. CDR3 length: 16 residues. The V segment lost 0 bases and the J segment 4 bases; nucleotides outside the gene matches: 5.